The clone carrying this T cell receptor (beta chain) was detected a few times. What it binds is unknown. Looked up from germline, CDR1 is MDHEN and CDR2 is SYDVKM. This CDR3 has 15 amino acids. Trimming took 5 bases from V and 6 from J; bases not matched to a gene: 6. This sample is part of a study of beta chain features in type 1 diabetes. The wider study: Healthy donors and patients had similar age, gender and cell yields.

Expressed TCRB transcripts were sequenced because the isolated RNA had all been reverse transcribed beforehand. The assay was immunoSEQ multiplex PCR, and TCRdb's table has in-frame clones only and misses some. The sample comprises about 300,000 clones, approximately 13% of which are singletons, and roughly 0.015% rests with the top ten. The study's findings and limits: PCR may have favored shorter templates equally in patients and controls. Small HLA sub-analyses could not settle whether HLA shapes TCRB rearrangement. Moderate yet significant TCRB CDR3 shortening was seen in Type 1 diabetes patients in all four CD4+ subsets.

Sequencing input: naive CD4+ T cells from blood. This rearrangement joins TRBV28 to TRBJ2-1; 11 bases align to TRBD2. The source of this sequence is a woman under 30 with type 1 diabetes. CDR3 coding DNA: TGTGCCAGCAGTCCCGGGACTAGCGGCATCAATGAGCAGTTCTTC. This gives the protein CASSPGTSGINEQFF.